The entry that follows covers one T cell receptor beta chain sequence. Its antigen remains unidentified. No clone much larger than this one lies a single base away; base qualities are absent. At the junction V is shortened by 7 bases and J by 7 bases, with 13 bases in between. The CDR3 runs 12 residues from the cysteine to the phenylalanine. Kept here is only the CDR3 DNA, which spans 36 bases and is read in frame from base 1. Based on the germline V gene, the CDR1 and CDR2 sequences are SNHLY and FYNNEI. The entry originates in a study of cytomegalovirus exposure and HLA in healthy donors (TCRdb year 2017). Some background on the complete study: An earlier analysis of roughly 610 of the donors reported approximately 280 Gb of sequence data and 100 million to 120 million unique TCR beta sequences obtained from 180 million or so T cells. Roughly 300 gigabases of sequencing data and about 92 million unique TCR sequences made up an early release that covered over 550 HLA-typed donors. The genetic ancestry cluster associated with self-reported Caucasian donors included roughly four fifths of the roughly 410 genotyped donors. The study aimed to test whether cataloging public T cell receptors could reveal signatures of past pathogen exposure. Using immunosequencing, the study profiled T cell repertoires from about 610 subjects and related those repertoires to cytomegalovirus serostatus. A separate validation cohort of approximately 130 different subjects was used in addition to the roughly 620-subject first cohort. To predict cytomegalovirus infection status, the study brought together high-throughput TCR immunosequencing, statistical association of individual TCRs with disease status, and machine learning. A later analysis re-examined previously published TCR beta repertoires from roughly 650 donors and added high-resolution HLA genotyping to investigate patterns of TCR occurrence. Rather than drawing on any new phenotypic data, the later analysis identified candidate immune exposures from TCR beta sequences and the way those sequences occurred across donors. An earlier analysis of nearly 600 of the donors applied high-throughput TCR beta sequencing to assess whether each TCR beta V gene segment acted as functional or pseudogenic. Donor age, sex, ethnicity and CMV serostatus were compiled alongside the repertoire data. A later genetic analysis used genome-wide SNP genotypes for about 60% of the 666 donors, treating that subset as a discovery cohort. Every discovery cohort repertoire had been produced on one sequencing platform. Both class I and class II loci were covered by HLA typing, at four-digit resolution. The number of donors typed differed by locus, with 629-630 for A, B, C, DRB1 and DQB1, 522 for DQA1, 606 for DPA1, and 450 to 480 for DPB1. Because of strong linkage in the cohort, roughly five DR-DQ haplotypes were treated as single units for association and clustering. Among some 410 genotyped donors of the cohort, an average of roughly 230,000 unique TCR beta nucleotide sequences was sequenced per donor, of which about 19% were non-productive. General findings and caveats noted by the study authors: A total of around 150 TCR beta chains were listed by the study as associated with cytomegalovirus. The presence/absence analyses assumed that sequencing depth was roughly uniform across donors, and that assumption may not be true. HLA typing was unavailable for some donors at each locus, so association tests used only the typed subset. V-gene and J-gene trimming of TCR beta chains was associated with a missense DCLRE1C variant in a later genetic analysis, and the association was replicated in an independent cohort. CMV serostatus was the only immune exposure information available for the cohort. Compared with equally common non-associated chains, HLA-associated TCR beta chains in a later analysis were more clonally expanded and had lower generation probabilities. A cluster of highly shared sequence variants was judged likely to represent a technical artifact of the sequencing pipeline. The classifier was reported to diagnose cytomegalovirus status with high specificity and sensitivity in both the original cohort and the validation cohort. It was suggested by the authors that the approach could potentially be generalized to other disease states and immunological phenotypes. Because the 87-base-pair reads could not distinguish some IMGT-functional V segments, including TRBV6-2 and TRBV6-3, those segments were excluded. A later genetic analysis reported fewer N-insertions in productive TCRs among donors in an Asian-associated ancestry cluster than the roughly 700-donor mean. In this cohort, only TCR beta chains were sequenced, and detectable features were limited by the absence of alpha or paired-chain data. Because counts were too low, seventeen rarely observed V segments, including chromosome 9 orphons, were left out of the earlier analysis of a few hundred of the donors. In a later analysis, several top co-occurrence clusters were reported to appear linked to parvovirus B19, influenza, CMV and Epstein-Barr virus. A further reported finding was that TCR beta sequences accurately predicted the HLA-A and HLA-B alleles for most subjects in the first cohort. A later analysis found that most CMV-associated TCR beta chains appeared HLA-restricted, with HLA associations seemingly driven largely by CMV exposure. Strong co-occurrence of HLA alleles, especially DR and DQ, made assigning TCR associations to individual alleles difficult. A few of the identified cytomegalovirus-associated TCR beta chains were confirmed in vitro to be specific for cytomegalovirus antigens. A later analysis found that TCR association rates varied across HLA loci, with DRB1 alleles showing the most associated TCRs and HLA-C alleles the fewest. Specific HLA alleles were associated with 18,000 or so TCR beta sequences at a false discovery rate of 0.05 in a later analysis. Linkage disequilibrium might explain the correlated functional status among segregating V segments, but an unknown experimental factor could not be ruled out. In an earlier analysis of some 540 of the donors, most TCR beta V segments appeared in productive rearrangements about 90% or about 30% of the time, broadly matching IMGT annotations. Most TCR sequences were observed very rarely across donors, whereas some public TCRs were present in many individuals.

The cohort was made up of around 720 healthy bone marrow donors. At the time of sampling, every cohort member was nominally healthy, though immune exposures that went unrecorded were likely present. The donor was CMV seropositive and was included in the group of 250 to 350 seropositive cohort members. A peripheral blood sample was collected from each donor, and TCR beta sequencing was performed on peripheral blood mononuclear cells. Genomic DNA was extracted from the blood cell samples with the Qiagen DNeasy Blood Extraction Kit. Library method: the immunoSEQ multiplex PCR assay. For the multiplex PCR, a mixture combining 60 forward primers for TCR Vbeta segments and 13 reverse primers for TCR Jbeta segments was used. A multiplex PCR assay on genomic DNA amplified the CDR3 region of rearranged TCR beta genes. The amplified TCR beta libraries were sequenced on the Illumina HiSeq System as 87-base-pair reads. The original pipeline was this. Across the 700 or so repertoires, a later analysis counted approximately 75 million unique TCR beta chains, some 11 million of which were shared by at least two donors. Raw reads were error-corrected and collapsed into unique sequences with a nearest-neighbor algorithm that merged closely related sequences to remove PCR and sequencing errors. CDR3 sequences were aligned to IMGT reference sequences to assign V, D and J gene segments. For a sequence to be retained, at least a six-nucleotide match to both a V gene segment and a J gene segment was required. A rearrangement was called productive if the CDR3 had no stop codons and remained in frame with V and J, and every other rearrangement was called non-productive. CDR3 was defined by IMGT convention, running from the second conserved V-encoded cysteine to the conserved J-encoded phenylalanine. Sequences without an unambiguous match to a single V gene segment were excluded from the earlier analysis of several hundred of the donors. In an earlier analysis of roughly 600 of the donors, a V segment was called functional when productive rearrangements were above 56.7%, and segregating when the standard deviation between donors exceeded 5%. A statistical classification framework was built to diagnose cytomegalovirus status from the catalog of TCR beta chain sequences. V and J gene assignment, in a later analysis, came from comparing TCR nucleotide sequences with IMGT/GENE-DB human TR gene sequences. In a later analysis, CDR3 sequences and most-parsimonious VDJ recombination scenarios were assigned using the TCRdist pipeline. In a later analysis, each TCR beta chain was defined by its CDR3 amino acid sequence together with its V-gene family, and reads without a unique V-gene family were excluded. In a later analysis, around 650 highly shared, low-generation-probability nucleotide sequences were removed to address suspected cross-contamination and a sequencing artifact. A later analysis calculated a clonal expansion index for each public chain from normalized within-repertoire ranks of inferred template counts. Generation probabilities in a later analysis came from a VDJ recombination model fitted to out-of-frame rearrangements, and those results were checked against IGoR. A later analysis scored TCR-TCR, TCR-HLA and TCR-CMV co-occurrence with hypergeometric tests, applying a repertoire-size bias correction to TCR pairs. False discovery rates were estimated in a later analysis by permuting HLA or CMV assignments 20 times. In a later analysis, co-occurring TCRs were grouped using DBSCAN, and TCRdist sequence similarity was added for clustering within HLA-allele-positive subsets. Co-occurrence clustering excluded repertoires with fewer than 30,000 or more than 120,000 public chains, plus five with anomalous nucleotide sharing. This is the immuneACCESS table as TCRdb keeps it, with only in-frame sequences that have V and J called. A part of the clones is gone; compared with another copy, unresolved V genes explain less than half, and the rest is unexplained. That table furnishes V, J and clone size, whereas the DNA furnished D and trimming. This sample gives 100,000 or so clones in total; approximately 72% of them show up just once. The ten largest clones take up roughly a tenth of the sample.

The sequence links TRBV2 to TRBJ1-1; a tentative D call is TRBD1 (6 bases match). The sample was PBMCs. The sequence was obtained from a man aged 30-40 years in good health and CMV-seropositive. This receptor carries the CDR3 CASIGGQLEAFF. The DNA reads as follows: TGTGCCAGCATAGGTGGACAGCTTGAAGCTTTCTTT.